The 32 T cell receptor beta chains below come from one sample, sequenced in a study of vaccination effects on CD4 cells after COVID-19. For these TCRs, the target antigens are not known. Assay used: immunoSEQ multiplex PCR; TCRdb lists only in-frame clones, some missing. The sample lists about 30,000 clones, over 55% occurring once. Culturing for nine to ten days preceded CD4+ T cell isolation. This specimen consisted of CD4+ T cells from PBMCs cultured without peptide, obtained before COVID-19 vaccination. These receptors came from a human donor who received a COVID-19 vaccine.

The chain combines TRBV7-6 with TRBJ2-3, with D unclear. There are 16 residues in the CDR3. The germline CDR1 and CDR2 sequences are SGHVS and FNYEAQ. Trimming left V 0 bases short and J 4 bases short, with 14 bases between. The CDR3 bases are TGTGCCAGCAGCTTAGCCTTGCTGCGGAAGGCAGATACGCAGTATTTT. It is translated as CASSLALLRKADTQYF.

In its sample, this clone was seen a few times. CDR3 DNA sequence: TGCGCCAGCAGCCCGGGACAGATTGCAACTAATGAAAAACTGTTTTTT. This sequence encodes CASSPGQIATNEKLFF. The chain combines TRBV5-1 with TRBJ1-4; 7 bases agree with TRBD1. The CDR3 length is 16 residues. Trimming took 4 bases from V and 0 from J; bases not matched to a gene: 6. CDR1 is SGHRS, CDR2 YFSETQ, per germline.

V and J are TRBV6-6 and TRBJ1-5; D may be TRBD1 (6 bases). Germline V gene lookup returns CDR1 MNHNY and CDR2 SVGAGI (reference sequence). Trimming took off 4 bases at V and 6 bases at J, with 19 bases between the two ends. The CDR3 extends over 16 amino acids. Here the CDR3 reads CASSSVDSPWGQPQHF. Written as DNA, the CDR3 is TGTGCCAGCAGTTCGGTGGACAGCCCATGGGGTCAGCCCCAGCATTTT.

Only a few counts were recorded for this clone. The V call is TRBV3-1 (or the pseudogene TRBV3-2), the J call TRBJ1-1; 8 bases agree with TRBD1. Germline V CDR1 and CDR2: LGHDT, YNNKEL (reference sequence). V lost 3 bases and J lost 0; bases outside the gene matches: 9. The CDR3 covers 17 residues. Here the CDR3 reads CASSHDRGRGMNTEAFF. In DNA form, the CDR3 reads TGTGCCAGCAGCCATGACAGGGGTAGGGGAATGAACACTGAAGCTTTCTTT.

The chain combines TRBV19 with TRBJ2-2; TRBD1 is a possible D gene (5 bases). The CDR3 contains 16 residues. Germline assignment: CDR1 LNHDA and CDR2 SQIVND (reference sequence). Trimming pared 6 bases from V and 4 bases from J, leaving 18 bases between. The CDR3 bases are TGTGCCAGTAGCAAAACAGGCCTCTTCTCCACCGGGGAGCTGTTTTTT. Protein sequence: CASSKTGLFSTGELFF.

V is TRBV28 and J is TRBJ2-1, with 12 bases aligning to TRBD2. There are 15 residues in the CDR3. Germline values: CDR1 MDHEN, CDR2 SYDVKM. V lost 5 bases and J lost 8; bases outside the gene matches: 7. The chain's CDR3 is CASSPSSGRVYEQFF. The CDR3 nucleotides read TGTGCCAGCAGTCCATCTAGCGGGAGGGTTTATGAGCAGTTCTTC.

The chain recombines TRBV5-1 with TRBJ2-1; unclear D gene. This CDR3 contains 15 residues. From germline, CDR1 is SGHRS and CDR2 YFSETQ. Trimming took off 0 bases at V and 6 bases at J, with 13 bases between the two ends. The CDR3 region is CASSLADPVGNEQFF. Here the CDR3 DNA reads TGCGCCAGCAGCTTGGCAGACCCCGTTGGCAATGAGCAGTTCTTC.

The chain joins TRBV29-1 to TRBJ1-4, with TRBD1 matching 9 bases. The CDR3 sequence is 13 residues long. With 5 bases clipped from V and 8 bases from J, the junction kept 6 bases outside the gene matches. In germline, CDR1 is SQVTM, CDR2 ANQGSEA. The CDR3 loop is CSVSDRGREKLFF. As DNA, the CDR3 is TGCAGCGTTTCGGACAGGGGAAGGGAAAAACTGTTTTTT.

The rearrangement uses TRBV6-1 and TRBJ2-3; no reliable D call. V was trimmed by 1 base and J by 10 bases, leaving 9 bases between them. The germline V gene encodes CDR1 MNHNS and CDR2 SASEGT. CDR3 size: 12 residues. CDR3 protein: CASSEGRVSQYF. The CDR3 region has the DNA TGTGCCAGCAGTGAAGGAAGGGTCTCGCAGTATTTT.

V is TRBV7-6 and J is TRBJ2-5; 7 bases are a match to TRBD2. Per germline, CDR1 SGHVS and CDR2 FNYEAQ. This CDR3 has 15 amino acids. V was pared by 5 bases and J by 2 bases, with 8 bases of the junction left unmatched. CDR3 nucleotides: TGTGCCAGCAGCCCACCAGGGACTATGCAAGAGACCCAGTACTTC. Its protein is CASSPPGTMQETQYF.

In its sample, this clone was seen once. CDR3 nucleotide sequence: TGTGCCAGCAGCTTATCCTTAGACAGGGACCTCTACGAGCAGTACTTC. This sequence encodes CASSLSLDRDLYEQYF. The J gene is TRBJ2-7, the V gene TRBV7-9; 7 nucleotides align to TRBD1. V shed 2 bases, J shed 3 bases, and the junction held 10 bases outside the gene matches. CDR1 and CDR2 (germline): SEHNR, FQNEAQ (reference sequence). The CDR3 is made up of 16 amino acids. The complete variable domain, with remaining parts taken from reference TRBV7-9 and TRBJ2-7, reads DTGVSQNPRHKITKRGQNVTFRCDPISEHNRLYWYRQTLGQGPEFLTYFQNEAQLEKSRLLSDRFSAERPKGSFSTLEIQRTEQGDSAMYLCASSLSLDRDLYEQYFGPGTRLTVT.

The chain couples TRBV18 to TRBJ1-4, with a weak D call TRBD1 (5 bases). With 0 bases removed from V and 3 bases from J, the gap between germline ends came to 14 bases. Germline CDR1 KGHSH, CDR2 LQKENI. CDR3 size: 17 residues. The CDR3 loop reads CASSPPGQGNANEKLFF. As DNA, the CDR3 is TGTGCCAGCTCACCACCCGGTCAGGGCAATGCTAATGAAAAACTGTTTTTT.

The V call is TRBV9, the J call TRBJ2-5, with D possibly matching TRBD2 (6 bases). The germline V gene has CDR1 SGDLS and CDR2 YYNGEE. The V and J ends lost 3 bases and 5 bases respectively, with 14 bases between them. This CDR3 is built from 14 residues. CDR3: CASSGDHRGETQYF. DNA of the CDR3: TGTGCCAGCAGCGGGGACCATCGGGGGGAGACCCAGTACTTC.

J is TRBJ1-5 and V is TRBV6-1; D may be TRBD1 (5 bases). Trimming stripped 3 bases from V and 4 bases from J, with 16 bases between. Germline loops: CDR1 MNHNS, CDR2 SASEGT. The CDR3 has 16 residues. The CDR3 coding sequence is TGTGCCAGCAGTGATACGCCGTGGGGGAGGAATCAGCCCCAGCATTTT. The encoded protein is CASSDTPWGRNQPQHF.

This chain links TRBV5-6 with TRBJ1-2; D may be TRBD1 (5 bases). Trimming removed 2 bases from V and 0 bases from J, with 11 bases in between. Germline V CDR1 and CDR2: SGHDT, YYEEEE. The CDR3 runs 15 residues. CDR3 in DNA: TGTGCCAGCAGCTTCCTAGACAGAGCTAACTATGGCTACACCTTC. Encoded protein: CASSFLDRANYGYTF.

This clone was observed a few times. This chain links TRBV28 with TRBJ1-1; D remains ambiguous. V was trimmed by 3 bases and J by 0 bases, leaving 5 bases between them. The CDR3 spans 13 residues. Per the germline V gene, CDR1 is MDHEN and CDR2 is SYDVKM. CDR3 loop: CASSFSLNTEAFF. Here the CDR3 DNA reads TGTGCCAGCAGTTTTAGCCTGAACACTGAAGCTTTCTTT.

This clone was seen more than once but under ten times. The chain is built from TRBV5-1 and TRBJ1-5; 11 bases fit TRBD1. J gave up 8 bases and V 7 bases, and 8 bases lay outside the gene matches. There are 14 residues in the CDR3. The germline V gene has CDR1 SGHRS and CDR2 YFSETQ. This chain's CDR3 is CASARDRGFEPQHF. The CDR3 nucleotides are TGCGCCAGCGCCAGGGACAGGGGGTTTGAGCCCCAGCATTTT.

V is TRBV19 and J is TRBJ1-1; D remains unclear. Per the germline V gene, CDR1 is LNHDA and CDR2 is SQIVND (reference sequence). This CDR3 contains 15 residues. The V end was cut by 0 bases, the J end by 0 bases, with 8 bases between. CDR3 in amino acids: CASSIEGVMNTEAFF. The DNA for the CDR3 is TGTGCCAGTAGTATAGAAGGTGTTATGAACACTGAAGCTTTCTTT.

The rearrangement links TRBV6-5 to TRBJ1-2; D is perhaps TRBD1 (5 bases). Germline assignment: CDR1 MNHEY and CDR2 SVGAGI. This CDR3 has 13 amino acids. V lost 2 bases and J 5 bases, leaving 9 bases between the germline ends. This CDR3 reads CASSYGGFYGYTF. CDR3 bases: TGTGCCAGCAGTTACGGGGGTTTTTATGGCTACACCTTC.

The chain has TRBV6-1 and TRBJ1-3; D remains unclear. The CDR3 totals 13 residues. Germline CDR1 reads MNHNS; CDR2 reads SASEGT. The V gene lost 2 bases and the J gene lost 4 bases, with 6 bases spanning the gap. For the CDR3, the DNA is TGTGCCAGCAGTGAAATTATCGGAAACACCATATATTTT. It yields the protein CASSEIIGNTIYF.

The genes are TRBV3-1 (or the pseudogene TRBV3-2) and TRBJ1-6, with D tentatively TRBD1 (6 bases). Trimming pared 5 bases from V and 7 bases from J, leaving 18 bases between. Germline CDR1 and CDR2: LGHDT and YNNKEL (reference sequence). CDR3 length: 16 residues. The CDR3 DNA reads as TGTGCCAGCAGCGGTGGAGGGGGGTTTGGGAATTCACCCCTCCACTTT. Its translation: CASSGGGGFGNSPLHF.

This chain connects TRBV6-5 to TRBJ1-6, with no clear D. Germline CDR1 reads MNHEY; CDR2 reads SVGAGI. Between the trimmed V and J ends, which lost 9 bases and 10 bases, there was a span of 13 bases. The length of the CDR3 is 12 residues. As DNA, the CDR3 is TGTGCCAGTAAGGACCGGGTGTCACCCCTCCACTTT. It specifies CASKDRVSPLHF.

The gene calls are TRBV5-1 and TRBJ2-5; D perhaps matches TRBD2 (7 bases). The CDR3 has 15 residues. CDR1 is SGHRS, CDR2 YFSETQ, per germline. V was trimmed by 2 bases and J by 5 bases, leaving 16 bases between them. This CDR3 reads CASSLRGGAGETQYF. As DNA, the CDR3 is TGCGCCAGCAGCTTACGCGGGGGCGCAGGGGAGACCCAGTACTTC.

As to this clone: At the DNA level, this CDR3 is encoded by other sequences in the same sample as well. The rearrangement joins TRBV12-3 or TRBV12-4 to TRBJ1-1; D call uncertain. The CDR3 runs 13 residues. Deletions cut 1 base from V and 1 base from J, with 4 bases between. CDR3: CASSLGKNTEAFF. CDR3 DNA sequence: TGTGCCAGCAGTTTAGGGAAGAACACTGAAGCTTTCTTT.

This CDR3 reads CASSGGGTGSNQPQHF. CDR3 coding DNA: TGTGCCAGCAGTGGGGGCGGGACAGGGAGCAATCAGCCCCAGCATTTT. The chain recombines TRBV6-1 with TRBJ1-5, with 9 nucleotides matching TRBD1. The CDR3 is made up of 16 amino acids. CDR1 MNHNS and CDR2 SASEGT come from the germline V gene. The V segment lost 4 bases and the J segment 1 base; nucleotides outside the gene matches: 5.

The rearrangement links TRBV3-1 (or the pseudogene TRBV3-2) to TRBJ1-4; 8 nucleotides align to TRBD1. Germline CDR1 and CDR2: LGHDT and YNNKEL (reference sequence). The length of the CDR3 is 15 residues. With V trimmed by 1 base and J by 4 bases, 2 bases remained unmatched. The CDR3 protein is CASSQGQGFNEKLFF. CDR3 sequence (DNA): TGTGCCAGCAGCCAAGGACAGGGGTTTAATGAAAAACTGTTTTTT.

The J gene is TRBJ2-3, the V gene TRBV24-1; D remains unclear. Per the germline V gene, CDR1 is KGHDR and CDR2 is SFDVKD. CDR3 length: 11 residues. V was clipped by 9 bases and J by 2 bases, with 5 bases between them. DNA for the CDR3: TGTGCCACCGGCATCACAGATACGCAGTATTTT. This codes for CATGITDTQYF.

The chain links TRBV11-2 to TRBJ2-4, with D possibly being TRBD1 (6 bases). The CDR3 length is 14 residues. Looked up from germline, CDR1 is SGHAT and CDR2 is FQNNGV. Trimming removed 5 bases from V and 8 bases from J, with 16 bases in between. The CDR3 nucleotides read TGTGCCAGCAGCCCCACACAGGGTCGAGACATTCAGTACTTC. Its translation: CASSPTQGRDIQYF.

The chain has TRBV10-1 and TRBJ1-4; TRBD1 might be the D (6 bases). The CDR3 runs to 16 residues. Germline V gene lookup returns CDR1 WNHNN and CDR2 SYGVQD (reference sequence). Trimming took off 3 bases at V and 0 bases at J, with 11 bases between the two ends. The CDR3 region is CASSDGQSATNEKLFF. Here the CDR3 DNA reads TGCGCCAGCAGTGACGGACAGTCAGCAACTAATGAAAAACTGTTTTTT.

The chain couples TRBV19 to TRBJ1-5; a weak D match, TRBD1 (6 bases). This CDR3 has 14 amino acids. Trimming removed 6 bases from V and 2 bases from J, with 11 bases in between. CDR1 and CDR2 from the germline V gene are LNHDA and SQIVND (reference sequence). The DNA of the CDR3 is TGTGCCAGTAGGCTTAGACAGGGCAATCAGCCCCAGCATTTT. It codes for CASRLRQGNQPQHF. The variable domain in full, with the rest retrieved from reference TRBV19 and TRBJ1-5, is DGGITQSPKYLFRKEGQNVTLSCEQNLNHDAMYWYRQDPGQGLRLIYYSQIVNDFQKGDIAEGYSVSREKKESFPLTVTSAQKNPTAFYLCASRLRQGNQPQHFGDGTRLSIL.

The gene calls are TRBV10-3 and TRBJ1-2; the D gene is possibly TRBD1 (5 bases). The CDR3 runs to 13 residues. The V gene's germline CDR1 is ENHRY and CDR2 SYGVKD. V lost 8 bases to trimming and J lost 4 bases, with 14 bases between them. CDR3 region: CAICRGEGYGYTF. The CDR3 DNA reads as TGTGCCATCTGCCGGGGCGAGGGCTATGGCTACACCTTC.

This clone was seen a single time. The chain is built from TRBV6-2 or TRBV6-3 and TRBJ1-1; 9 bases map to TRBD1. This CDR3 comprises 17 residues. V lost 3 bases and J lost 1; bases outside the gene matches: 9. Germline V gives CDR1 MNHEY, CDR2 SVGEGT. CDR3 sequence (DNA): TGTGCCAGCAGTTATTTCGGCGGACAGGGGAGGAACACTGAAGCTTTCTTT. Its protein is CASSYFGGQGRNTEAFF.